These 16 T cell receptor beta chains share one sample of origin, sequenced in a study of T cell clonality in common variable immunodeficiency. Study observations and caveats: Reportedly, TCR beta sequences from common variable immunodeficiency showed fewer deletions and N-nucleotide insertions.

Profiled with immunoSEQ multiplex PCR; TCRdb holds only in-frame clones, not every one. Observed in the sample are about 26,000 clones, none of them singletons. No antigen has been identified for these receptors. The sequenced sample consisted of peripheral blood mononuclear cells. Receptors originate from a human donor with common variable immunodeficiency.

This clone appeared many times. The CDR3 end falls 3 residues outside the read, so it is completed with the germline J gene. The J gene is TRBJ2-1, the V gene TRBV6-1; 9 bases match TRBD2. Germline V lookup: CDR1 MNHNS, CDR2 SASEGT. The ends lost 3 bases at V and 4 bases at J; junction bases unmatched: 4. The CDR3 has 15 residues. The CDR3 reads CASSETSGNYNEQFF. The CDR3 bases that were read are TGTGCCAGCAGTGAGACTAGCGGAAATTACAATGAG.

To note about this clone: The read stops 3 residues short of the end of the CDR3; the missing end is completed from the germline J gene. This rearrangement joins TRBV7-8 to TRBJ1-2; 7 nucleotides align to TRBD1. Germline-derived CDR1 and CDR2 are SGHVS and FQNEAQ. This CDR3 comprises 13 residues. V shed 5 bases, J shed 7 bases, and the junction held 7 bases outside the gene matches. The part of the CDR3 DNA that was read is TGTGCCAGCAGCAGACAGGGATACAGTGGC. It codes for CASSRQGYSG. The CDR3 in its entirety is CASSRQGYSGYTF. Supplemented by reference TRBV7-8 and TRBJ1-2, the full variable domain reads GAGVSQSPRYKVAKRGQDVALRCDPISGHVSLFWYQQALGQGPEFLTYFQNEAQLDKSGLPSDRFFAERPEGSVSTLKIQRTQQEDSAVYLCASSRQGYSGYTFGSGTRLTVV.

This clone has at least ten counts. The CDR3 goes on 3 residues after the read ends, and that part is filled in from the germline J gene. The rearrangement joins TRBV4-1 to TRBJ2-7, with 8 bases lining up with TRBD2. Germline V gene sequence: CDR1 MGHRA, CDR2 YSYEKL. This CDR3 has 18 amino acids. The trim removed 1 base at V and 0 bases at J, leaving 11 bases unmatched. This chain's CDR3 is CASSQVPGRGGSSYEQYF. The covered CDR3 bases are TGCGCCAGCAGCCAAGTTCCTGGTCGGGGGGGAAGCTCCTACGAG.

This clone was recorded at least ten times. The read halts 3 residues ahead of the CDR3 end, with the missing end drawn from the germline J gene. The chain has TRBV12-3 or TRBV12-4 and TRBJ2-5, with D possibly being TRBD1 (6 bases). The CDR3 runs 14 residues. V was clipped by 6 bases and J by 2 bases, with 13 bases between them. The CDR3 is CASRRTGIQETQYF. CDR3 bases read: TGTGCCAGCAGAAGAACAGGGATACAAGAGACC.

This clone was picked up a small number of times. The read comes to an end 3 residues before the CDR3 does, leaving the germline J gene to fill in the end. The rearrangement uses TRBV7-7 and TRBJ2-3, with TRBD2 as a possible D gene (5 bases). V lost 1 base to trimming and J lost 2 bases, with 13 bases between them. This CDR3 region has 16 residues. Germline CDR1 and CDR2: SSHAT and FNYEAQ (reference sequence). The CDR3 is CASSLELGGHTDTQYF. The part of the CDR3 DNA that was read is TGTGCCAGCAGCTTAGAATTGGGCGGGCACACAGATACG.

As for this clone: The sequenced fragment ends 3 residues before the CDR3 boundary, so the rest is inferred from the germline J gene. The chain has TRBV20-1 and TRBJ1-2; 9 bases are shared with TRBD1. Per the germline V gene, CDR1 is DFQATT and CDR2 is SNEGSKA (reference sequence). The CDR3 has 15 amino acids. V lost 2 bases and J lost 4; bases outside the gene matches: 8. CDR3 sequence reads: CSARPNGQGFYGYTF. The DNA read from the CDR3 is TGCAGTGCTAGACCCAACGGACAGGGGTTCTATGGC.

Points on this clone: The sequenced fragment ends 3 residues before the CDR3 boundary, so the rest is inferred from the germline J gene. J is TRBJ2-5 and V is TRBV30, with TRBD1 matching 7 bases. The junction had 6 bases not matched to a gene; V was cut back by 3 bases and J by 5 bases. Germline CDR1 is GTSNPN and CDR2 is SVGIG (reference sequence). The CDR3 runs to 13 residues. The sequenced part of the CDR3 DNA is TGTGCCTGGAGAAGGGGGCGCCGGGAGACC. Translation gives CAWRRGRRET. The CDR3 in its entirety is CAWRRGRRETQYF.

In regard to this clone: The CDR3 end is not reached by the read, which stops 3 residues before it; the germline J gene fills it in. This chain joins TRBV11-1 and TRBJ2-3, with D maybe TRBD2 (5 bases). The CDR3 length is 12 residues. The germline CDR1 and CDR2 sequences are SGHAT and FQDESV (reference sequence). V dropped 3 bases and J dropped 6 bases, with 7 bases sitting between them. The sequenced part of the CDR3 DNA is TGTGCCAGCAGCTTGAGGACTGATACG. It is translated as CASSLRTDT. The entire CDR3 reads CASSLRTDTQYF.

This clone was found many times. The CDR3 is CATGGGRAFDEQYF. The covered CDR3 bases are TGTGCCACCGGAGGCGGGAGGGCCTTCGACGAG. The chain links TRBV15 to TRBJ2-7; 9 nucleotides agree with TRBD2. The observed sequence ends 3 residues before the CDR3 terminus, with the missing tail filled in from the germline J gene. Germline V gives CDR1 LNHNV, CDR2 YYDKDF (reference sequence). This CDR3 spans 14 amino acids. Germline trimming cut 8 bases from V and 5 bases from J; bases unmatched to any gene: 10.

This clone was recorded at least ten times. The DNA ends 3 residues before the CDR3 does, and the rest of the CDR3 is filled in from the germline J gene. This sequence joins TRBV20-1 and TRBJ1-5; 7 bases align to TRBD1. J lost 0 bases, V lost 6 bases, and 14 bases had no gene match. This CDR3 comprises 17 residues. Looked up from germline, CDR1 is DFQATT and CDR2 is SNEGSKA (reference sequence). The sequenced CDR3 bases are TGCAGTGCCCAGGGACAGCTCCGATCTTATAGCAATCAGCCC. Protein: CSAQGQLRSYSNQP. The entire CDR3 protein reads CSAQGQLRSYSNQPQHF.

Note on this clone: The sequence runs out 3 residues before the end of the CDR3; the remainder is reconstructed from the germline J gene. V and J are TRBV6-2 or TRBV6-3 and TRBJ1-5; D unresolved. The V end was cut by 7 bases, the J end by 9 bases, with 13 bases between. Germline CDR1 reads MNHEY; CDR2 reads SVGEGT. CDR3 length: 12 amino acids. CDR3 bases read: TGTGCCAGCACCAGACTGGGTTCGCCC. Protein: CASTRLGSP. The whole CDR3 reads CASTRLGSPQHF.

On this clone: The read ends 3 residues shy of where the CDR3 ends; the end is completed using the germline J gene. V and J are TRBV11-2 and TRBJ1-5; D uncertain. The CDR3 contains 13 residues. V was trimmed by 0 bases and J by 5 bases, leaving 5 bases between them. Germline CDR1 SGHAT, CDR2 FQNNGV. Partial CDR3 DNA: TGTGCCAGCAGCTTAGATCGGGATCAGCCC. It translates to CASSLDRDQP. The whole CDR3 region reads CASSLDRDQPQHF.

Details on this clone: The read ends 3 residues before the CDR3 terminus; that terminus is restored from the germline J gene. The rearrangement uses TRBV6-1 and TRBJ1-4; no reliable D call. Germline V lookup: CDR1 MNHNS, CDR2 SASEGT. V was cut by 6 bases and J by 5 bases, with 16 bases left in between. CDR3 size: 15 residues. The CDR3 bases that were read are TGTGCCAGCAGGGAAACCGGGTCTCCGAATGAAAAA. Its protein product is CASRETGSPNEK. The CDR3 as a whole reads CASRETGSPNEKLFF.

For this clone: The observed sequence ends 3 residues before the CDR3 terminus, with the missing tail filled in from the germline J gene. V usage is TRBV7-7 and J usage is TRBJ2-1; 9 bases match TRBD2. CDR1 is SSHAT and CDR2 is FNYEAQ in the germline V gene (reference sequence). The ends lost 1 base at V and 8 bases at J; junction bases unmatched: 6. This CDR3 has 15 amino acids. The covered CDR3 bases are TGTGCCAGCAGCTTAGGTCCTAGCGGGAACGATGAG. Its translation: CASSLGPSGNDE. The complete CDR3 sequence is CASSLGPSGNDEQFF.

To note about this clone: The CDR3 end lies 3 residues beyond the end of the read and is filled in from the germline J gene. The identical CDR3 is also encoded by other nucleotide sequences in the sample. The V and J genes are TRBV18 and TRBJ2-7, with 11 bases identical to TRBD1. Germline V lookup: CDR1 KGHSH, CDR2 LQKENI. Losses at the gene ends were 3 bases for V and 0 bases for J; bases not matched to a gene: 7. The CDR3 extends over 17 amino acids. CDR3 sequence reads: CASSPGRGTGGSYEQYF. Partial CDR3 DNA: TGTGCCAGCTCACCGGGTCGTGGGACAGGGGGCTCCTACGAG.

Ten or more counts support this clone. The read terminates 3 residues ahead of where the CDR3 ends, so the germline J gene completes it. The chain carries TRBV20-1 and TRBJ2-4, with TRBD1 identical over 8 bases. The germline gives CDR1 DFQATT, CDR2 SNEGSKA (reference sequence). CDR3 length: 13 amino acids. The trim removed 5 bases at V and 3 bases at J, leaving 3 bases unmatched. The CDR3 region is CSASDRGKNIQYF. CDR3 bases read: TGCAGTGCTTCCGACAGGGGCAAAAACATT.